This TCR beta chain was retrieved from a study of control samples from healthy donors and cancer patients. V lost 0 bases to trimming and J lost 0 bases, with 4 bases between them. The CDR3 extends over 14 amino acids. CDR1 MNHEY and CDR2 SVGAGI come from the germline V gene. Assay: immunoSEQ multiplex PCR; the TCRdb copy retains only in-frame clones and omits some. The sample contains roughly 80,000 clones, around 90% of which appear only once. The sequence was obtained from a woman aged 55-70 years with head and neck cancer. Sequencing input: PBMCs. This rearrangement joins TRBV6-5 to TRBJ2-3; D is unclear. The CDR3 DNA reads TGTGCCAGCAGTTACTCCCTTAGCACAGATACGCAGTATTTT. Amino acids: CASSYSLSTDTQYF.